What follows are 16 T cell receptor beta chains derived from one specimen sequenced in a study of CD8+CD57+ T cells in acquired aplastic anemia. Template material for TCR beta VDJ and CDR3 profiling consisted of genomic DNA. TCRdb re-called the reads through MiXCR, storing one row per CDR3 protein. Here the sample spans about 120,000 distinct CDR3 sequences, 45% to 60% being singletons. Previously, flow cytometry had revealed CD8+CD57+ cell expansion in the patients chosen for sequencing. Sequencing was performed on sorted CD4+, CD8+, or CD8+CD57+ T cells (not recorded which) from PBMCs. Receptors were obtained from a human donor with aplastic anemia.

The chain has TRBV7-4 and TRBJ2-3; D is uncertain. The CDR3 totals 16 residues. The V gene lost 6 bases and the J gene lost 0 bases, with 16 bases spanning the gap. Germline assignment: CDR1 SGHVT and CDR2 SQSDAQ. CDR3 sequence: CASSPDKTPSTDTQYF. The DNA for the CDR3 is TGTGCCAGCAGTCCAGACAAGACCCCTAGCACAGATACGCAGTATTTT.

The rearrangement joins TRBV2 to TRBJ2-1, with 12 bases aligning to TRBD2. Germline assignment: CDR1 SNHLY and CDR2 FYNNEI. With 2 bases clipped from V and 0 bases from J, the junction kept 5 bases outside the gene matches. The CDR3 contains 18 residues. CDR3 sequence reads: CASSERLAGGLSYNEQFF. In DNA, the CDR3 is TGTGCCAGCAGTGAAAGGCTAGCGGGAGGGCTCTCCTACAATGAGCAGTTCTTC.

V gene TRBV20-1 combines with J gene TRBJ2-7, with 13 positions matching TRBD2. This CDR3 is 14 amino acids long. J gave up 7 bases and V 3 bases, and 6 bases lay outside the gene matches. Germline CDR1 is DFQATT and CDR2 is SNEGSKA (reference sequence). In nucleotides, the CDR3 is TGCAGTGCTAGCGAACTGGGACTAGCGGGAGAGCAGTACTTC. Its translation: CSASELGLAGEQYF.

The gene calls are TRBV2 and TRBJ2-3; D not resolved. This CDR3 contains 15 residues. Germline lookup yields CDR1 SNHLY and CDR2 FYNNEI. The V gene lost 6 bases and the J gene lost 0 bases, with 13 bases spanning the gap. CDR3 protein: CASRSSPASTDTQYF. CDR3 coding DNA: TGTGCCAGCAGATCCTCGCCTGCTAGCACAGATACGCAGTATTTT.

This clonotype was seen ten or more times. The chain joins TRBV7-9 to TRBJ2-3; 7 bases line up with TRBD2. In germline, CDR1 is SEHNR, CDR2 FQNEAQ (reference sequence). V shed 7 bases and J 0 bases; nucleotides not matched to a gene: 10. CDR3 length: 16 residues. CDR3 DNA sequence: TGTGCCAGCACCGACGGCGAGCGGGATAGCACAGATACGCAGTATTTT. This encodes CASTDGERDSTDTQYF.

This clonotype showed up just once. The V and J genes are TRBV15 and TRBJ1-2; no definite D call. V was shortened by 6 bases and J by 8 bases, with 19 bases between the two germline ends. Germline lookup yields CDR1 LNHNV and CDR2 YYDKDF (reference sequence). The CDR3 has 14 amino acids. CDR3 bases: TGTGCCACCAGACCAGGAGTAGGGAGAGGAGGCTACACCTTC. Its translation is CATRPGVGRGGYTF.

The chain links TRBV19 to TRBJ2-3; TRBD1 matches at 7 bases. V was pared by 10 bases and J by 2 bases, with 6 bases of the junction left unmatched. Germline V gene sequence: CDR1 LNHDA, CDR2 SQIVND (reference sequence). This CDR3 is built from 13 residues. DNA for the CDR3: TGTGCCACCGGACAGGACCACACAGATACGCAGTATTTT. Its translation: CATGQDHTDTQYF.

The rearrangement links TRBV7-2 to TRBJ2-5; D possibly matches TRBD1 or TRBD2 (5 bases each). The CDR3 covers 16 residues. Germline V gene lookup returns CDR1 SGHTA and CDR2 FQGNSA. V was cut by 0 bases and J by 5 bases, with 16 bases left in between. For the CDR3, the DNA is TGTGCCAGCAGCTTAGCGCGAGACAGTAGGGAGGAGACCCAGTACTTC. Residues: CASSLARDSREETQYF.

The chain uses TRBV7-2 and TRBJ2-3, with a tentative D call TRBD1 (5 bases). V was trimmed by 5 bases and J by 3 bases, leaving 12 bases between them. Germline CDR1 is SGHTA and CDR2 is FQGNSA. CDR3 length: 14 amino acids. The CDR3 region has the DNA TGTGCCAGCAGCCCTGGGGCTAGAACAGATACGCAGTATTTT. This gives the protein CASSPGARTDTQYF.

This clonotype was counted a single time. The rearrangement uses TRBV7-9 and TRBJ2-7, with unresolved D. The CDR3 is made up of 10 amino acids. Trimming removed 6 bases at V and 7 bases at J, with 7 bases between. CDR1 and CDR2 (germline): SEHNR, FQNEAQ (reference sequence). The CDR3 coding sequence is TGTGCCAGCAGGGTGGGGGAGCAGTACTTC. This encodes CASRVGEQYF.

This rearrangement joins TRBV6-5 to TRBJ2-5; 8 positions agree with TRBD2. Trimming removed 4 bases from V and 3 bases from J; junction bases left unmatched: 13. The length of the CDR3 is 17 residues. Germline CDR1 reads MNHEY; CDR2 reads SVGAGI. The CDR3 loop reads CASSSGVAGQVEETQYF. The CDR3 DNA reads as TGTGCCAGCAGTTCGGGGGTAGCGGGGCAAGTAGAAGAGACCCAGTACTTC.

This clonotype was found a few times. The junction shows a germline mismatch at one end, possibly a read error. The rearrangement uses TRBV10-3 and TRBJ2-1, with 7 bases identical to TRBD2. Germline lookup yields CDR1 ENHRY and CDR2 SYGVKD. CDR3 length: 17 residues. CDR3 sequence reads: CASSEWGTISSYNEQFF. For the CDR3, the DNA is TGTGCCAGCAGTGAGTGGGGGACTATAAGCTCCTACAATGAGCAGTTCTTC.

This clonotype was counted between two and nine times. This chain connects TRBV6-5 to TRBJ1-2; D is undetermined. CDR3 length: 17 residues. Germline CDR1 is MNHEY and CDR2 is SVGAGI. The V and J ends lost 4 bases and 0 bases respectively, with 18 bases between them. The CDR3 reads CASSFLPLRTSNYGYTF. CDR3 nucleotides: TGTGCCAGCAGTTTCCTCCCCCTCAGGACTTCTAACTATGGCTACACCTTC.

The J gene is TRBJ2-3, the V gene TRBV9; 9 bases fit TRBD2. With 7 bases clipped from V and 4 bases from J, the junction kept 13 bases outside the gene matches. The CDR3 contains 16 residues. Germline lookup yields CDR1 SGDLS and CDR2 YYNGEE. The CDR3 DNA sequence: TGTGCCAGCTCCACTAAGCCGCGGGGGGGAGCAGATACGCAGTATTTT. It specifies CASSTKPRGGADTQYF.

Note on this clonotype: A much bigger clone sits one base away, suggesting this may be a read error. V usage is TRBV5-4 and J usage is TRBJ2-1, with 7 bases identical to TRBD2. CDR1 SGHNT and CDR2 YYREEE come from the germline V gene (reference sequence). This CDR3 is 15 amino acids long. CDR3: CASSSRDYTYNGQFF. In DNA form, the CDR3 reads TGTGCCAGCAGCTCCCGGGACTACACCTACAATGGGCAGTTCTTC.

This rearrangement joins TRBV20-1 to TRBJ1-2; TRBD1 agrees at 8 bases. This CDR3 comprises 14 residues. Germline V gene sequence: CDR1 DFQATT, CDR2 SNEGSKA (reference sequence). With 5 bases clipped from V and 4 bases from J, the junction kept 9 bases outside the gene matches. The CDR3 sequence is CSADDRGRGYGYTF. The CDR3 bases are TGCAGTGCTGACGACAGGGGTCGGGGCTATGGCTACACCTTC.